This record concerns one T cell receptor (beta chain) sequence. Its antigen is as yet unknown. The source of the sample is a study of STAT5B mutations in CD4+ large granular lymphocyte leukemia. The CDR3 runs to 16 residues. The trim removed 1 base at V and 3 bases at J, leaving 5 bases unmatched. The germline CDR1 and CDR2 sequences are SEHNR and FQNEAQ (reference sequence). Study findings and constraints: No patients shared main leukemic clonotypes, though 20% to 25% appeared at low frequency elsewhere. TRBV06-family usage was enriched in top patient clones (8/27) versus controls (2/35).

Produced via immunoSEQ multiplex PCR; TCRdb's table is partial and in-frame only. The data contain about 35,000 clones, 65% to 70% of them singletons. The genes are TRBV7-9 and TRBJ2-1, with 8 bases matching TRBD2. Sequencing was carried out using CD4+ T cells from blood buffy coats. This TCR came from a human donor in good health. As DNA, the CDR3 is TGTGCCAGCAGCTTAGAGAGCGGGGGAAACTACAATGAGCAGTTCTTC. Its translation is CASSLESGGNYNEQFF.